The T cell receptor (beta chain) under discussion was sequenced for a study of cytomegalovirus exposure and HLA in healthy donors. Broader study findings: Later on, a genetic analysis was performed. It linked a missense variant in DCLRE1C with V- and J-gene trimming of TCR beta.

Deletions cut 5 bases from V and 4 bases from J, with 23 bases between. CDR1 SGHDN and CDR2 FVKESK come from the germline V gene. The CDR3 has 17 amino acids. Researchers ran the PCR with 60 Vbeta and 13 Jbeta primers. Using immunoSEQ multiplex PCR, the repertoire was profiled, and TCRdb retains in-frame clones only, with some absent. The sample includes around 150,000 clones, 65% to 80% of them seen just once. This clone has just one count. Its antigen is unidentified. The origin of this receptor is a female donor in good health and CMV-seronegative. The sample was PBMCs. This chain links TRBV14 with TRBJ1-1, with D tentatively TRBD1 (6 bases). CDR3 region: CASSYKDLRGRGTEAFF. CDR3 nucleotide sequence: TGTGCCAGCAGCTACAAGGACCTCAGGGGAAGAGGCACTGAAGCTTTCTTT. The variable domain in full, completed from reference TRBV14 and TRBJ1-1, reads EAGVTQFPSHSVIEKGQTVTLRCDPISGHDNLYWYRRVMGKEIKFLLHFVKESKQDESGMPNNRFLAERTGGTYSTLKVQPAELEDSGVYFCASSYKDLRGRGTEAFFGQGTRLTVV.